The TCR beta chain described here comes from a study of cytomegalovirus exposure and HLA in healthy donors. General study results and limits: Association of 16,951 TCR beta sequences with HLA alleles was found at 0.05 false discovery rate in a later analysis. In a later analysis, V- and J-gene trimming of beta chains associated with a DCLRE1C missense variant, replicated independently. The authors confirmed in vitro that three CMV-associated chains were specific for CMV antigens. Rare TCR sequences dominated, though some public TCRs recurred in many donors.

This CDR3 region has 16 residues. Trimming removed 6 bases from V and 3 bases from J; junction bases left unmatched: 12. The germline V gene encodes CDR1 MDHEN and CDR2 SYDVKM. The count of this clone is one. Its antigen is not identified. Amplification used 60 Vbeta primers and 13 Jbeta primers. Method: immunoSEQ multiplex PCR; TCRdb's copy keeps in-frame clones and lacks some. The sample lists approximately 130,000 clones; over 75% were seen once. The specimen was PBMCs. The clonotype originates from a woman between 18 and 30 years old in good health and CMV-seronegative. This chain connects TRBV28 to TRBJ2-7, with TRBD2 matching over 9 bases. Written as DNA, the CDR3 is TGTGCCAGCAGGCTCCGCGGACTAGCGACATACTACGAGCAGTACTTC. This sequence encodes CASRLRGLATYYEQYF.